This T cell receptor (beta chain) was retrieved from a study of cytomegalovirus exposure and HLA in healthy donors. Germline V gives CDR1 MNHEY, CDR2 SMNVEV (reference sequence). V dropped 3 bases and J dropped 1 base, with 21 bases sitting between them. The CDR3 has 18 residues. Overall study results and limits: The authors listed 180 or so TCR beta chains as cytomegalovirus-associated. In the analysis, some V segments, TRBV6-2 and TRBV6-3 included, were excluded as indistinguishable.

It was with 60 Vbeta and 13 Jbeta primers that the PCR ran. Original processing methods: As a later analysis found, there were roughly 80 million unique TCR beta chains, of which 8.5 million to 13 million were shared. The data were produced by immunoSEQ multiplex PCR, yet TCRdb's version contains in-frame clones alone and is incomplete. Clone size and V and J calls were adopted from that table, with D and trimming inferred from the DNA. This sample has about 94,000 clones, with roughly 73% found just once. Details on this clone: The antigen is undetermined.

The sample was PBMCs. This sequence was found in a woman in her forties in good health and CMV-seronegative. The V and J genes are TRBV27 and TRBJ1-1; D may be TRBD1 (6 bases). CDR3 sequence: CASSFSRGGLLRNTEAFF. The CDR3 DNA reads as TGTGCCAGCAGTTTTTCCAGGGGAGGGCTTCTTCGGAACACTGAAGCTTTCTTT.